The clone carrying this T cell receptor beta chain was observed a few times. In the source study's methods: Amplifying reference gene primers gave estimates of nucleated cell counts. The data were produced by immunoSEQ multiplex PCR, yet TCRdb's version contains in-frame clones alone and is incomplete. For V, J and clone size, that table is used; D and trimming come from the DNA. The repertoire holds 300,000 to 400,000 clones, with 70% to 90% as singletons. This CDR3 is built from 16 residues. Germline loops: CDR1 MGHRA, CDR2 YSYEKL. V lost 9 bases, J lost 2 bases, and 11 bases stayed unmatched. This specimen comes from a study of blood T cell repertoires in COVID-19. Study as a whole: Spain, Italy and the United States supplied samples that represented acute and convalescent COVID-19. In each case, the material was cDNA or gDNA derived from T cells, B-cell-depleted T cells, or PBMCs.

Sequencing was done on a sample of peripheral blood. This chain links TRBV4-1 with TRBJ2-7; TRBD2 agrees at 12 bases. The origin of this receptor is a woman in her fifties or sixties with active or convalescent COVID-19. Written as DNA, the CDR3 is TGCGCCAGTTCAGGACTAGCGGGAACCTTAGCCTACGAGCAGTACTTC. Translated: CASSGLAGTLAYEQYF.